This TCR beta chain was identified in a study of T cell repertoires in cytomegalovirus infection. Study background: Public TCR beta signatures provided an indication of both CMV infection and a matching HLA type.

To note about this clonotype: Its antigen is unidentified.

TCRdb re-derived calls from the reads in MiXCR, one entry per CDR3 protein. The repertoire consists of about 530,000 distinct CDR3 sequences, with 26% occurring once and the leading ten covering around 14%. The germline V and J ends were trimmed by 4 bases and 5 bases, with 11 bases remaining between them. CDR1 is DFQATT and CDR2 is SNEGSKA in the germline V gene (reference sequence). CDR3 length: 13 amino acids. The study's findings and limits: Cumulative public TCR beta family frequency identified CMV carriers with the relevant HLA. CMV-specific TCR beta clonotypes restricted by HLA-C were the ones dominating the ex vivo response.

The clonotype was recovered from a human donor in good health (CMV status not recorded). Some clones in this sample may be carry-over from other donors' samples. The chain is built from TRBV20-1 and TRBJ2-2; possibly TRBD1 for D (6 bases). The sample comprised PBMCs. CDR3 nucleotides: TGCAGTGCTAACAGGGCAATTACCGGGGAGCTGTTTTTT. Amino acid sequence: CSANRAITGELFF.